The rows below give T cell receptor beta chains drawn from one sample of a study of cytomegalovirus exposure and HLA in healthy donors. The repertoire was sequenced with immunoSEQ multiplex PCR; TCRdb's copy has only in-frame clones and lacks some. The sample carries approximately 160,000 clones, roughly 84% recorded once. What was sequenced was PBMCs. These TCRs come from a male donor in good health and CMV-seronegative. Each CDR3 is given with its conserved first and last residue. D genes are given only for firm matches. Not all rows give a size; the values are once, few, many and, for expanded clones, a class.

j_gene: TRBJ1-1
abundance: -
v_gene: TRBV6-6
d_gene: -
CDR3aa: CASRPPLGLMNTEAFF
CDR3nt: TGTGCCAGCAGACCCCCTCTTGGACTCATGAACACTGAAGCTTTCTTT

j_gene: TRBJ2-2
abundance: -
v_gene: TRBV25-1
d_gene: -
CDR3aa: CASSDRLNTGELFF
CDR3nt: TGTGCCAGCAGTGACAGGCTGAACACCGGGGAGCTGTTTTTT

j_gene: TRBJ1-1
abundance: few
v_gene: TRBV5-1
d_gene: -
CDR3aa: CASSLTGEAFF
CDR3nt: TGCGCCAGCAGCTTGACAGGGGAAGCTTTCTTT

j_gene: TRBJ2-7
abundance: -
v_gene: TRBV28
d_gene: -
CDR3aa: CASSAAQGSYEQYF
CDR3nt: TGTGCCAGCAGTGCCGCGCAGGGCTCCTACGAGCAGTACTTC

j_gene: TRBJ2-1
abundance: -
v_gene: TRBV19
d_gene: TRBD2
CDR3aa: CASSIPPGGEQFF
CDR3nt: TGTGCCAGTAGTATACCCCCGGGGGGTGAGCAGTTCTTC

j_gene: TRBJ2-7
abundance: few
v_gene: TRBV6-1
d_gene: TRBD2
CDR3aa: CASRRTSGNHEQYF
CDR3nt: TGTGCCAGCAGGCGGACTAGCGGGAATCATGAGCAGTACTTC

j_gene: TRBJ2-3
abundance: -
v_gene: TRBV25-1
d_gene: TRBD2
CDR3aa: CASSDWRENTDTQYF
CDR3nt: TGTGCCAGCAGTGACTGGCGGGAGAACACAGATACGCAGTATTTT

j_gene: TRBJ1-2
abundance: -
v_gene: TRBV5-5
d_gene: -
CDR3aa: CASSLVGAQANYGYTF
CDR3nt: TGTGCCAGCAGCTTGGTAGGGGCCCAAGCTAACTATGGCTACACCTTC

j_gene: TRBJ2-6
abundance: once
v_gene: TRBV6-4
d_gene: -
CDR3aa: CASSDSGSSGANVLTF
CDR3nt: TGTGCCAGCAGTGACTCAGGGAGCTCTGGGGCCAACGTCCTGACTTTC

j_gene: TRBJ1-3
abundance: -
v_gene: TRBV6-6
d_gene: -
CDR3aa: CASTHTSGGNTIYF
CDR3nt: TGTGCCAGCACCCACACATCGGGTGGAAACACCATATATTTT

j_gene: TRBJ2-7
abundance: -
v_gene: TRBV4-2
d_gene: TRBD2
CDR3aa: CASSRGTRGLAGGDEQYF
CDR3nt: TGTGCCAGCAGCCGGGGCACCCGGGGGCTAGCGGGTGGTGATGAGCAGTACTTC

j_gene: TRBJ2-7
abundance: -
v_gene: TRBV5-4
d_gene: TRBD1
CDR3aa: CASSSGQGLYEQYF
CDR3nt: TGTGCCAGCAGCTCAGGACAGGGACTCTACGAGCAGTACTTC

j_gene: TRBJ2-2
abundance: few
v_gene: TRBV7-3
d_gene: -
CDR3aa: CASSLSGNTGELFF
CDR3nt: TGTGCCAGCAGCTTATCAGGGAACACCGGGGAGCTGTTTTTT

j_gene: TRBJ1-2
abundance: -
v_gene: TRBV27
d_gene: -
CDR3aa: CASRGRGVLNYGYTF
CDR3nt: TGTGCCAGCAGGGGCCGGGGGGTTCTGAACTATGGCTACACCTTC

j_gene: TRBJ2-7
abundance: once
v_gene: TRBV27
d_gene: TRBD1
CDR3aa: CASRADRDYEQYF
CDR3nt: TGTGCCAGCCGAGCGGACAGGGACTACGAGCAGTACTTC

j_gene: TRBJ2-1
abundance: -
v_gene: TRBV18
d_gene: TRBD1
CDR3aa: CASSQTGYNEQFF
CDR3nt: TGTGCCAGCTCACAGACAGGGTACAATGAGCAGTTCTTC

j_gene: TRBJ1-2
abundance: -
v_gene: TRBV7-2
d_gene: -
CDR3aa: CASSQNERYTF
CDR3nt: TGTGCCAGCAGCCAAAATGAGCGGTACACCTTC

j_gene: TRBJ1-1
abundance: -
v_gene: TRBV6-5
d_gene: TRBD1
CDR3aa: CASSQRQGPSEAFF
CDR3nt: TGTGCCAGCAGTCAGCGACAGGGCCCAAGTGAAGCTTTCTTT

j_gene: TRBJ2-1
abundance: -
v_gene: TRBV9
d_gene: -
CDR3aa: CASSEGRTGFAEQFF
CDR3nt: TGTGCCAGCAGCGAGGGGAGAACAGGGTTCGCTGAGCAGTTCTTC

j_gene: TRBJ2-3
abundance: once
v_gene: TRBV6-4
d_gene: -
CDR3aa: CASAGQVTDTQYF
CDR3nt: TGTGCCAGCGCCGGACAAGTCACAGATACGCAGTATTTT

j_gene: TRBJ2-7
abundance: -
v_gene: TRBV27
d_gene: TRBD1
CDR3aa: CASSLLGQGYEQYF
CDR3nt: TGTGCCAGCAGTTTACTGGGACAGGGGTACGAGCAGTACTTC

j_gene: TRBJ2-1
abundance: -
v_gene: TRBV7-3
d_gene: -
CDR3aa: CASSPAAYQSRGEQFF
CDR3nt: TGTGCCAGCAGCCCCGCAGCTTACCAGTCAAGGGGTGAGCAGTTCTTC

j_gene: TRBJ1-1
abundance: -
v_gene: TRBV19
d_gene: -
CDR3aa: CASSIGGTGNTEAFF
CDR3nt: TGTGCCAGTAGTATTGGGGGGACGGGGAACACTGAAGCTTTCTTT

j_gene: TRBJ2-6
abundance: -
v_gene: TRBV29-1
d_gene: TRBD1
CDR3aa: CSVTGTGKGTNVLTF
CDR3nt: TGCAGCGTCACCGGGACAGGTAAAGGGACCAACGTCCTGACTTTC

j_gene: TRBJ1-1
abundance: -
v_gene: TRBV5-6
d_gene: -
CDR3aa: CASGGSLNTEAFF
CDR3nt: TGTGCCAGCGGGGGGAGCCTGAACACTGAAGCTTTCTTT

j_gene: TRBJ1-2
abundance: -
v_gene: TRBV4-1
d_gene: -
CDR3aa: CASSQVPGTTDTYGYTF
CDR3nt: TGCGCCAGCAGCCAAGTTCCGGGTACAACCGATACCTATGGCTACACCTTC

j_gene: TRBJ2-1
abundance: -
v_gene: TRBV28
d_gene: -
CDR3aa: CASSSRQGGKNEQFF
CDR3nt: TGTGCCAGCAGTTCGCGACAGGGAGGAAAAAATGAGCAGTTCTTC

j_gene: TRBJ1-1
abundance: -
v_gene: TRBV7-3
d_gene: -
CDR3aa: CASSFGTINTEAFF
CDR3nt: TGTGCCAGCAGCTTCGGGACAATAAACACTGAAGCTTTCTTT

j_gene: TRBJ1-5
abundance: few
v_gene: TRBV7-3
d_gene: -
CDR3aa: CASSLWEGQPQHF
CDR3nt: TGTGCCAGCAGCTTATGGGAGGGTCAGCCCCAGCATTTT

j_gene: TRBJ2-1
abundance: -
v_gene: TRBV6-1
d_gene: TRBD1
CDR3aa: CASSLSDRGVFF
CDR3nt: TGTGCCAGCAGTCTCTCAGACAGGGGGGTGTTCTTC

j_gene: TRBJ2-7
abundance: -
v_gene: TRBV6-5
d_gene: -
CDR3aa: CASSTTRRSYEQYF
CDR3nt: TGTGCCAGCAGCACGACGCGGCGTTCCTACGAGCAGTACTTC

j_gene: TRBJ2-1
abundance: -
v_gene: TRBV14
d_gene: TRBD1
CDR3aa: CASSLGTGVYNEQFF
CDR3nt: TGTGCCAGCAGCCTCGGGACAGGGGTTTACAATGAGCAGTTCTTC

j_gene: TRBJ1-4
abundance: -
v_gene: TRBV11-2
d_gene: TRBD1
CDR3aa: CASSLGQGSEKLFF
CDR3nt: TGTGCCAGCAGCTTAGGACAGGGGAGTGAAAAACTGTTTTTT

j_gene: TRBJ1-1
abundance: -
v_gene: TRBV5-6
d_gene: -
CDR3aa: CASSFTGLNTEAFF
CDR3nt: TGTGCCAGCAGCTTTACGGGGTTGAACACTGAAGCTTTCTTT

j_gene: TRBJ2-7
abundance: few
v_gene: TRBV18
d_gene: TRBD1
CDR3aa: CASSPTGTGGYEQYF
CDR3nt: TGTGCCAGCTCACCGACCGGGACAGGGGGCTACGAGCAGTACTTC

j_gene: TRBJ1-2
abundance: -
v_gene: TRBV7-9
d_gene: -
CDR3aa: CASSQRQDYGYTF
CDR3nt: TGTGCCAGCAGCCAAAGACAGGACTATGGCTACACCTTC

j_gene: TRBJ1-2
abundance: -
v_gene: TRBV28
d_gene: -
CDR3aa: CASSLQDRGGYGYTF
CDR3nt: TGTGCCAGCAGTTTACAGGACCGGGGGGGCTATGGCTACACCTTC

j_gene: TRBJ2-7
abundance: -
v_gene: TRBV11-1
d_gene: -
CDR3aa: CASSSRQAYEQYF
CDR3nt: TGTGCCAGCAGCTCACGTCAGGCCTACGAGCAGTACTTC

j_gene: TRBJ2-2
abundance: -
v_gene: TRBV28
d_gene: -
CDR3aa: CASRGWGDTGELFF
CDR3nt: TGTGCCAGCAGGGGGTGGGGGGATACCGGGGAGCTGTTTTTT

j_gene: TRBJ1-2
abundance: -
v_gene: TRBV5-6
d_gene: -
CDR3aa: CASSLFSSTYGYTF
CDR3nt: TGTGCCAGCAGCTTGTTTAGCAGTACCTATGGCTACACCTTC